This T cell receptor beta chain appears in the sequencing data of a study of identical twins. Whole-study results and caveats: Fewer insertions characterized abundant cord blood beta clonotypes, whereas memory repertoires showed none. Compared with unrelated sharing, twin-shared out-of-frame alpha sequences had more low-probability sequences.

A word on this clonotype: As yet, its antigen is unknown.

The trim removed 3 bases at V and 0 bases at J, leaving 4 bases unmatched. This CDR3 contains 15 residues. The germline V gene has CDR1 MGHRA and CDR2 YSYEKL. A universal primer site arose from template switching, and cDNA bore unique molecular identifiers. TCRdb processed the 5' RACE reads anew with MiXCR; each CDR3 protein has one entry. The table includes 300,000 to 400,000 distinct CDR3 sequences, 12% detected once. These data are also associated with another study on yellow fever vaccine responses in identical twins. That study adds: After vaccination, twins' T cell response reportedly seemed partly convergent, partly personalized.

This receptor was obtained from a woman between 18 and 29 years old in good health. This chain joins TRBV4-1 and TRBJ1-1, with 7 bases fitting TRBD1. Sequenced input: CD8+ T cells sorted from blood. This chain's CDR3 is CASSHPTGLNTEAFF. CDR3 DNA sequence: TGCGCCAGCAGCCATCCGACAGGGTTGAACACTGAAGCTTTCTTT.